Below, 23 T cell receptor beta chains from the same sample are listed, as sequenced in a study of PD-L1 blockade in urothelial cancer. Regarding time point: pretreatment peripheral blood. Clones were sequenced by immunoSEQ multiplex PCR, and TCRdb holds only the in-frame ones, with some missing. The table shows 85,000 to 100,000 clones, with over 75% occurring only once. The sequenced sample was PBMCs, obtained around atezolizumab (anti-PD-L1) treatment. These receptors were obtained from a man between 60 and 70 years old with urothelial cancer.

This chain uses TRBV6-5 with TRBJ1-1, with 11 nucleotides matching TRBD1. Germline assignment: CDR1 MNHEY and CDR2 SVGAGI. J lost 4 bases, V lost 2 bases, and 3 bases had no gene match. The CDR3 consists of 15 residues. Here the CDR3 reads CASSYLGTGGTEAFF. CDR3 DNA: TGTGCCAGCAGTTACCTCGGGACAGGGGGCACTGAAGCTTTCTTT.

V and J are TRBV21-1 and TRBJ2-7; the table names TRBD2, a call not compared with the DNA. TRBV21-1 is recorded as a pseudogene. The CDR3 is made up of 15 amino acids. The DNA of the CDR3 is TGTGCCAGCAGCAGGATAGCGGGAGGCACGGACGAGCAGTACTTC. Protein: CASSRIAGGTDEQYF.

The CDR3 loop is CASSLMVHPAYEQYF. For the CDR3, the DNA is TGTGCCAGCAGCTTGATGGTCCACCCGGCCTACGAGCAGTACTTC. The chain couples TRBV5-6 to TRBJ2-7; D unresolved. The CDR3 runs 15 residues. Germline V CDR1 and CDR2: SGHDT, YYEEEE. Trimming removed 1 base at V and 2 bases at J, with 13 bases between.

The chain carries TRBV7-2 and TRBJ2-7; D possibly corresponds to TRBD1 (6 bases). This CDR3 has 15 amino acids. Looked up from germline, CDR1 is SGHTA and CDR2 is FQGNSA. Deletions cut 0 bases from V and 1 base from J, with 10 bases between. The CDR3 bases are TGTGCCAGCAGCTTAGCCCCACAGGGTTCCTACGAGCAGTACTTC. Translating it yields CASSLAPQGSYEQYF.

This clone occurred a few times. The V call is TRBV29-1, the J call TRBJ1-1; no definite D call. The CDR3 runs to 11 residues. The germline V gene has CDR1 SQVTM and CDR2 ANQGSEA. V was trimmed by 4 bases and J by 7 bases, leaving 10 bases between them. The CDR3 coding sequence is TGCAGCGTTGGACTCCCGAGTGAAGCTTTCTTT. As protein: CSVGLPSEAFF.

This clone has only a few counts. This chain connects TRBV6-1 to TRBJ2-3; 10 nucleotides match TRBD2. V shed 6 bases and J 7 bases; nucleotides not matched to a gene: 7. The CDR3 runs to 14 residues. Germline loops: CDR1 MNHNS, CDR2 SASEGT. Here the CDR3 reads CASRPSGGWNTQYF. As DNA, the CDR3 is TGTGCCAGCAGGCCTAGCGGGGGCTGGAATACGCAGTATTTT.

A single count supports this clone. This chain connects TRBV27 to TRBJ2-7, with TRBD1 matching 7 bases. Trimming at V came to 1 base and at J to 0 bases, leaving 0 bases not matched to a gene. This CDR3 spans 14 amino acids. Germline V lookup: CDR1 MNHEY, CDR2 SMNVEV (reference sequence). CDR3 sequence: CASSLYRGSYEQYF. The CDR3, as DNA: TGTGCCAGCAGTTTATACAGGGGCTCCTACGAGCAGTACTTC.

The rearrangement uses TRBV5-6 and TRBJ2-3, with a possible D match to TRBD2 (5 bases). The V end lost 0 bases, the J end lost 0 bases, and 8 bases lay between the germline ends. The CDR3 totals 15 residues. From germline, CDR1 is SGHDT and CDR2 YYEEEE. CDR3 sequence reads: CASSLGLTSTDTQYF. CDR3 nucleotides: TGTGCCAGCAGCTTGGGACTAACTAGCACAGATACGCAGTATTTT.

This clone was seen just once. The gene calls are TRBV6-1 and TRBJ2-3; 10 bases are a match to TRBD2. The CDR3 covers 17 residues. Germline values: CDR1 MNHNS, CDR2 SASEGT. V lost 4 bases and J lost 1; bases outside the gene matches: 8. CDR3 amino acids: CASSAMIAGGGTDTQYF. CDR3 coding DNA: TGTGCCAGCAGTGCTATGATAGCGGGAGGTGGCACAGATACGCAGTATTTT.

This clone was observed once. The chain couples TRBV9 to TRBJ2-1; D is ambiguous. Germline V gene sequence: CDR1 SGDLS, CDR2 YYNGEE. Between the trimmed V and J ends, which lost 0 bases and 0 bases, there was a span of 7 bases. This CDR3 is built from 15 residues. CDR3 sequence: CASSVVSVSYNEQFF. CDR3 coding DNA: TGTGCCAGCAGCGTAGTGTCAGTCTCCTACAATGAGCAGTTCTTC.

This chain uses TRBV21-1 with TRBJ1-1. TRBV21-1 is a pseudogene. The CDR3 totals 14 residues. CDR3 amino acids: CASSKARADTEAFF. The CDR3 DNA is TGTGCCAGCAGCAAAGCGCGGGCGGACACTGAAGCTTTCTTT.

V is TRBV28 and J is TRBJ1-3, with D hard to call. V lost 6 bases and J lost 0, with 9 bases in between. This CDR3 contains 14 residues. The germline CDR1 and CDR2 sequences are MDHEN and SYDVKM. The CDR3 reads CASSFLSSGNTIYF. DNA of the CDR3: TGTGCCAGCAGCTTCCTCAGCTCTGGAAACACCATATATTTT. The full variable domain, rest sourced from reference TRBV28 and TRBJ1-3, is DVKVTQSSRYLVKRTGEKVFLECVQDMDHENMFWYRQDPGLGLRLIYFSYDVKMKEKGDIPEGYSVSREKKERFSLILESASTNQTSMYLCASSFLSSGNTIYFGEGSWLTVV.

This chain uses TRBV10-3 with TRBJ1-4; 9 nucleotides agree with TRBD1. From germline, CDR1 is ENHRY and CDR2 SYGVKD. The ends lost 5 bases at V and 1 base at J; junction bases unmatched: 8. The CDR3 is made up of 17 amino acids. The CDR3 reads CAISPGTGMITNEKLFF. In DNA, the CDR3 is TGTGCCATCAGTCCCGGGACAGGGATGATAACTAATGAAAAACTGTTTTTT.

The chain carries TRBV18 and TRBJ2-1; 12 bases agree with TRBD2. In germline, CDR1 is KGHSH, CDR2 LQKENI. Trimming took 3 bases from V and 8 from J; bases not matched to a gene: 11. CDR3 length: 17 residues. CDR3 sequence reads: CASSPAASGGAVDEQFF. The DNA for the CDR3 is TGTGCCAGCTCACCCGCGGCTAGCGGGGGGGCGGTAGATGAGCAGTTCTTC.

The J gene is TRBJ2-1, the V gene TRBV5-1; TRBD2 aligns across 10 bases. Germline-derived CDR1 and CDR2 are SGHRS and YFSETQ. V gave up 3 bases and J gave up 0 bases; unmatched junction bases: 3. There are 16 residues in the CDR3. DNA of the CDR3: TGCGCCAGCAGCTCCCGACTAGCGGGCTCCTACAATGAGCAGTTCTTC. Translation gives CASSSRLAGSYNEQFF.

The chain employs TRBV11-1 and TRBJ2-7, with TRBD2 as a possible D gene (5 bases). This CDR3 is 16 amino acids long. Trimming stripped 3 bases from V and 1 base from J, with 16 bases between. The germline V gene has CDR1 SGHAT and CDR2 FQDESV (reference sequence). In DNA form, the CDR3 reads TGTGCCAGCAGCTTGTCCGCTCTAGCTGGTTCCTACGAGCAGTACTTC. Its translation is CASSLSALAGSYEQYF.

The chain uses TRBV5-1 and TRBJ1-4, with D possibly matching TRBD1 (5 bases). Trimming removed 4 bases at V and 8 bases at J, with 12 bases between. The germline V gene encodes CDR1 SGHRS and CDR2 YFSETQ. The CDR3 is 13 residues long. Here the CDR3 reads CASSPGLKEKLFF. The DNA of the CDR3 is TGCGCCAGCAGCCCGGGACTTAAGGAAAAACTGTTTTTT.

The chain recombines TRBV28 with TRBJ2-1, with 7 nucleotides matching TRBD1. The CDR3 has 16 residues. Losses at the gene ends were 3 bases for V and 2 bases for J; bases not matched to a gene: 7. From germline, CDR1 is MDHEN and CDR2 SYDVKM. CDR3 sequence reads: CASSFDRDPTYNEQFF. In nucleotides, the CDR3 is TGTGCCAGCAGTTTCGACAGGGACCCTACCTACAATGAGCAGTTCTTC.

J is TRBJ2-4 and V is TRBV11-3; D unresolved. Germline V CDR1 and CDR2: SGHNT, YENEEA. The CDR3 is 16 residues long. V lost 1 base, J lost 0 bases, and 10 bases lay in between. The CDR3 DNA is TGTGCCAGCAGCTTAGGGCAGATTAAAGCCAAAAACATTCAGTACTTC. Encoded protein: CASSLGQIKAKNIQYF.

The chain joins TRBV27 to TRBJ2-2, with 12 bases that match TRBD2. CDR1 and CDR2 from the germline V gene are MNHEY and SMNVEV (reference sequence). V gave up 10 bases and J gave up 7 bases; unmatched junction bases: 7. The CDR3 has 14 residues. CDR3 amino acids: CAIRTSGNHGELFF. The CDR3 bases are TGTGCCATCAGGACTAGCGGGAATCACGGGGAGCTGTTTTTT.

The chain is built from TRBV9 and TRBJ2-1; 7 bases align to TRBD2. V dropped 4 bases and J dropped 8; count of bases not matched to a gene: 12. The CDR3 loop spans 15 amino acids. Germline V gene data show CDR1 as SGDLS and CDR2 as YYNGEE. In DNA form, the CDR3 reads TGTGCCAGCAGCCCAGAGGGGCGGGGGACCCATGAGCAGTTCTTC. It specifies CASSPEGRGTHEQFF. The full variable domain, rest sourced from reference TRBV9 and TRBJ2-1, is DSGVTQTPKHLITATGQRVTLRCSPRSGDLSVYWYQQSLDQGLQFLIQYYNGEERAKGNILERFSAQQFPDLHSELNLSSLELGDSALYFCASSPEGRGTHEQFFGPGTRLTVL.

The rearrangement uses TRBV4-2 and TRBJ2-7; D might be TRBD2 (6 bases). V lost 4 bases and J lost 4, with 11 bases in between. Germline lookup yields CDR1 LGHNA and CDR2 YNFKEQ. CDR3 length equals 13 residues. The chain's CDR3 is CASSPGLAYEQYF. CDR3 in DNA: TGTGCCAGCAGCCCGGGACTCGCGTACGAGCAGTACTTC.

The V and J genes are TRBV5-6 and TRBJ1-4; a possible D gene is TRBD1 (5 bases). Germline V gene data show CDR1 as SGHDT and CDR2 as YYEEEE. Trimming left V 4 bases short and J 8 bases short, with 15 bases between. This CDR3 contains 14 residues. For the CDR3, the DNA is TGTGCCAGCAGCCGCGGTCACGGGGGGGAAAAACTGTTTTTT. This encodes CASSRGHGGEKLFF.